This T cell receptor (beta chain) was captured in a study of shared clonotypes between healthy human individuals. Study-wide results and caveats: In general, naive subsets displayed greater estimated richness than memory subsets did.

Repertoires were generated with immunoSEQ multiplex PCR, while TCRdb's copy carries only in-frame clones and drops some. The sample lists some 2,000,000 clones, 90% to 95% occurring once. All donors were healthy HIV-negative adults lacking recent acute infections or vaccinations. CD45RA+ naive and CD45RA-negative memory subsets were separated from CD4+ cells. The CDR3 has 12 amino acids. Trimming at V came to 3 bases and at J to 14 bases, leaving 4 bases not matched to a gene. Germline values: CDR1 MDHEN, CDR2 SYDVKM. About this clone: Its antigen is unknown.

The TCR originated in a man aged 18-30 years in good health. V usage is TRBV28 and J usage is TRBJ2-1, with TRBD1 identical over 10 bases. What was sequenced was naive CD4+ T cells sorted from blood. Subset given: CD45RA+ positively selected. The CDR3 region is CASSLEGTGEFF. In DNA, the CDR3 is TGTGCCAGCAGTTTGGAGGGGACAGGGGAGTTCTTC.